This T cell receptor beta chain was profiled in a study of cytomegalovirus exposure and HLA in healthy donors. Turning to the study itself: Unique TCRs numbering roughly 80 million, obtained from HLA-typed donors, made up an early data release.

After removal of 4 bases from V and 2 bases from J, the junction contained 9 bases not matched to a gene. The CDR3 consists of 16 residues. Germline CDR1 SGDLS, CDR2 YYNGEE. The PCR contained 60 Vbeta and 13 Jbeta primers. Method: immunoSEQ multiplex PCR; TCRdb's copy keeps in-frame clones and lacks some. This table has roughly 100,000 clones, 81% appearing once. Points from the study as a whole: In vitro assays verified that three CMV-associated chains recognized CMV antigens specifically.

In nominal health when sampled, donors likely had unrecorded immune exposures nonetheless. In regard to this clone: The antigen is unknown.

Sequenced material: PBMCs. This sequence originates from a man in his forties in good health and CMV-seropositive. The chain has TRBV9 and TRBJ2-3; TRBD2 aligns across 8 bases. This CDR3 is CASSIQAGEYTDTQYF. The CDR3 DNA sequence: TGTGCCAGCAGCATACAAGCGGGGGAGTACACAGATACGCAGTATTTT. Full variable domain (outside the CDR3, taken from reference TRBV9 and TRBJ2-3): DSGVTQTPKHLITATGQRVTLRCSPRSGDLSVYWYQQSLDQGLQFLIQYYNGEERAKGNILERFSAQQFPDLHSELNLSSLELGDSALYFCASSIQAGEYTDTQYFGPGTRLTVL.